This T cell receptor (beta chain) was sequenced during a study of shared clonotypes between healthy human individuals. Some clones are missing from TCRdb's copy, which holds only in-frame ones; the method was immunoSEQ multiplex PCR. There are more than 2 million clones in the sample; 90% to 95% occur only once, and approximately 1.7% lies in the top ten. V lost 4 bases to trimming and J lost 13 bases, with 9 bases between them. The CDR3 contains 9 residues. Germline V gene sequence: CDR1 SGHTS, CDR2 YDEGEE. Study-wide results and limits: Only blood underwent sampling, and tissue repertoires likely differ.

Naive CD8 populations comprised CD45RO-negative cells positively selected for CCR7, excluding terminally differentiated effector memory CD45RA+ cells. For this clone: Its target is unknown.

Sequenced material: naive CD8+ T cells from PBMCs. This receptor was taken from a man younger than 35 in good health. Some clones in this sample may be carry-over from other donors' samples. V gene TRBV5-8 combines with J gene TRBJ2-7; D remains unclear. This chain's CDR3 is CASSAPVYF. The CDR3 DNA sequence: TGTGCCAGCAGCGCCCCCGTCTACTTC.